The 14 T cell receptor beta chains reported below all come from one sample, sequenced in a study of metastatic and nonmetastatic thyroid tumors. TCRdb re-processed the PCR reads through MiXCR. The sample lists roughly 6,900 clones, 27% occurring once. No patient had received any treatment before thyroid surgery. Sequencing was carried out using adjacent normal tissue. The receptors originated from a male donor with papillary thyroid cancer or a benign thyroid nodule (not recorded which). Some clones in this sample may be carry-over from other donors' samples.

The chain has TRBV6-2 or TRBV6-3 and TRBJ2-7; D not certain. The germline V gene has CDR1 MNHEY and CDR2 SVGEGT. Deletions cut 7 bases from V and 3 bases from J, with 16 bases between. The CDR3 consists of 14 residues. In nucleotides, the CDR3 is TGTGCCAGCATTTTTATCCCCCTAATCTACGAGCAGTACTTC. Its protein is CASIFIPLIYEQYF.

This clone is categorized as medium-sized. This chain connects TRBV6-2 or TRBV6-3 to TRBJ2-1, with 7 nucleotides matching TRBD2. Germline assignment: CDR1 MNHEY and CDR2 SVGEGT. V gave up 7 bases and J gave up 8 bases; unmatched junction bases: 8. The CDR3 is 13 residues long. CDR3 coding DNA: TGTGCCAGCACTCTTATGGGGAGGGATGAGCAGTTCTTC. Encoded protein: CASTLMGRDEQFF.

This chain uses TRBV30 with TRBJ2-5; D remains unclear. V lost 0 bases, J lost 5 bases, and 4 bases lay in between. CDR3 length equals 11 residues. Germline V lookup: CDR1 GTSNPN, CDR2 SVGIG (reference sequence). This CDR3 reads CAWSVPETQYF. The DNA of the CDR3 is TGTGCCTGGAGTGTACCGGAGACCCAGTACTTC.

This clone is labeled as medium-sized (0.01 to 0.1%). The CDR3 region is CASSTNLPGGFEQFF. CDR3 in DNA: TGCGCCAGCAGCACAAACCTACCAGGAGGGTTTGAGCAGTTCTTC. This sequence joins TRBV5-1 and TRBJ2-1, with TRBD2 as a possible D gene (6 bases). Germline CDR1 reads SGHRS; CDR2 reads YFSETQ. Trimming stripped 4 bases from V and 9 bases from J, with 20 bases between. The CDR3 length is 15 residues.

This rearrangement joins TRBV20-1 to TRBJ2-7; 10 bases match TRBD2. The germline V gene has CDR1 DFQATT and CDR2 SNEGSKA (reference sequence). The CDR3 is 13 amino acids. V was pared by 7 bases and J by 6 bases, with 9 bases of the junction left unmatched. The CDR3 is CSVIGLAECEQYF. The CDR3 DNA sequence: TGCAGTGTCATCGGACTAGCGGAATGCGAGCAGTACTTC.

The rearrangement joins TRBV27 to TRBJ1-4; TRBD1 might be the D (6 bases). V was shortened by 6 bases and J by 7 bases, with 15 bases between the two germline ends. There are 14 residues in the CDR3. Germline assignment: CDR1 MNHEY and CDR2 SMNVEV (reference sequence). As DNA, the CDR3 is TGTGCCAGCAGAGACACCGGGGGCGGTGAAAAACTGTTTTTT. It specifies CASRDTGGGEKLFF.

Here the CDR3 DNA reads TGCAGTGCTTGGGGTGGGGGGAACACTGAAGCTTTCTTT. Translated, it gives CSAWGGGNTEAFF. J is TRBJ1-1 and V is TRBV20-1; D may be TRBD1 (5 bases). The germline CDR1 and CDR2 sequences are DFQATT and SNEGSKA (reference sequence). Trimming took 5 bases from V and 1 from J, leaving 11 bases between them. The CDR3 has 13 residues.

By share of the sample, this clone is medium-sized. The CDR3 loop reads CASSDRAYGYTF. Written as DNA, the CDR3 is TGTGCCAGTTCGGACAGGGCCTATGGCTACACCTTC. The chain has TRBV19 and TRBJ1-2; TRBD1 matches at 8 bases. The germline gives CDR1 LNHDA, CDR2 SQIVND (reference sequence). V gave up 8 bases and J gave up 4 bases; unmatched junction bases: 3. The CDR3 has 12 residues. Variable domain in full (rest from reference TRBV19 and TRBJ1-2): DGGITQSPKYLFRKEGQNVTLSCEQNLNHDAMYWYRQDPGQGLRLIYYSQIVNDFQKGDIAEGYSVSREKKESFPLTVTSAQKNPTAFYLCASSDRAYGYTFGSGTRLTVV.

The V gene is TRBV20-1, the J gene TRBJ2-1; 9 nucleotides line up with TRBD2. Trimming removed 7 bases from V and 5 bases from J; junction bases left unmatched: 12. Germline V gene data show CDR1 as DFQATT and CDR2 as SNEGSKA (reference sequence). CDR3 length equals 15 residues. This CDR3 is CSVIQPGLANNEQFF. CDR3 DNA sequence: TGCAGTGTCATACAGCCGGGACTAGCAAACAATGAGCAGTTCTTC.

The chain has TRBV6-1 and TRBJ2-7, with 8 bases lining up with TRBD1. Germline values: CDR1 MNHNS, CDR2 SASEGT. The junction had 6 bases not matched to a gene; V was cut back by 5 bases and J by 3 bases. The CDR3 runs 14 residues. In DNA form, the CDR3 reads TGTGCCAGCAGTAGGACAGGGCAAAGCTACGAGCAGTACTTC. The encoded protein is CASSRTGQSYEQYF.

This clone was seen more than once but under ten times. This may come from a read error, since a much larger clone is one base off. The chain joins TRBV6-1 to TRBJ2-2; maybe TRBD2 (6 bases). Germline V gene data show CDR1 as MNHNS and CDR2 as SASEGT. The CDR3 covers 13 residues. This CDR3 reads CASTNKNTGGLFF. CDR3 DNA: TGTGCCAGCACCAATAAGAACACCGGGGGGCTGTTTTTT.

There are a few counts of this clone. This chain uses TRBV28 with TRBJ2-7; 12 nucleotides match TRBD2. CDR1 is MDHEN and CDR2 is SYDVKM in the germline V gene. The CDR3 loop spans 16 amino acids. J gave up 3 bases and V 3 bases, and 6 bases lay outside the gene matches. The CDR3 DNA follows: TGTGCCAGCAGTTTGGTCGGACTAGCGGGATTCTACGAGCAGTACTTC. The encoded protein is CASSLVGLAGFYEQYF. The whole variable domain, filled in from reference TRBV28 and TRBJ2-7, reads DVKVTQSSRYLVKRTGEKVFLECVQDMDHENMFWYRQDPGLGLRLIYFSYDVKMKEKGDIPEGYSVSREKKERFSLILESASTNQTSMYLCASSLVGLAGFYEQYFGPGTRLTVT.

Remarks on this clone: Lacking the conserved final phenylalanine or tryptophan, this CDR3 likely reflects a read error. The J gene is TRBJ2-5, the V gene TRBV20-1, with D uncertain. V was pared by 2 bases and J by 2 bases, with 9 bases between. Germline V gene lookup returns CDR1 DFQATT and CDR2 SNEGSKA (reference sequence). The CDR3 loop spans 13 amino acids. DNA of the CDR3: TGCAGTGCTAGACCGTCAGGACAAGAGACCCAGTACCTC. Translating gives CSARPSGQETQYL.

The chain employs TRBV20-1 and TRBJ1-6; TRBD1 matches at 8 bases. V lost 0 bases to trimming and J lost 9 bases; unmatched junction nucleotides: 16. The germline V gene has CDR1 DFQATT and CDR2 SNEGSKA (reference sequence). The CDR3 spans 18 residues. CDR3 loop: CSARDCIVGTGRGSPLHF. For the CDR3, the DNA is TGCAGTGCTAGAGATTGTATCGTGGGGACAGGACGTGGTTCACCCCTCCACTTT.